These 26 T cell receptor beta chains share one sample of origin, sequenced in a study of blood T cell repertoires in COVID-19. Repertoires were generated with immunoSEQ multiplex PCR, while TCRdb's copy carries only in-frame clones and drops some. The table records tens of thousands of clones, over 70% of them present only once. The specimen sequenced was peripheral blood. These receptors all stem from a woman in her seventies with acute or convalescent COVID-19.

This clone was counted a single time. The V call is TRBV4-1, the J call TRBJ1-5, with 9 bases matching TRBD1. Germline V gene sequence: CDR1 MGHRA, CDR2 YSYEKL. The J segment lost 7 bases and the V segment lost 4 bases, leaving 8 bases of the junction unmatched. CDR3 length: 15 residues. CDR3 loop: CASSPQRTGEQPQHF. In nucleotides, the CDR3 is TGCGCCAGCAGCCCGCAAAGGACAGGGGAGCAGCCCCAGCATTTT.

The chain carries TRBV19 and TRBJ1-2; 8 positions agree with TRBD1. The V gene's germline CDR1 is LNHDA and CDR2 SQIVND (reference sequence). Trimming took 4 bases from V and 0 from J; bases not matched to a gene: 10. The CDR3 spans 17 residues. As DNA, the CDR3 is TGTGCCAGTAGTAGAGGACAGGGCCGAACTTCTAACTATGGCTACACCTTC. Translated, it gives CASSRGQGRTSNYGYTF.

The chain couples TRBV9 to TRBJ1-4; 7 bases agree with TRBD1. J gave up 5 bases and V 4 bases, and 8 bases lay outside the gene matches. This CDR3 comprises 15 residues. Germline loops: CDR1 SGDLS, CDR2 YYNGEE. CDR3 region: CASSPREGANEKLFF. CDR3 sequence (DNA): TGTGCCAGCAGCCCCCGCGAGGGGGCAAATGAAAAACTGTTTTTT.

In this sample, this clone turned up a few times. The rearrangement uses TRBV29-1 and TRBJ2-7; D may be TRBD2 (5 bases). Trimming left V 2 bases short and J 3 bases short, with 8 bases between. The CDR3 extends over 12 amino acids. Germline values: CDR1 SQVTM, CDR2 ANQGSEA. Written as DNA, the CDR3 is TGCAGCGTTGAACAGGACTGCTACGAGCAGTACGTC. This codes for CSVEQDCYEQYV.

The chain couples TRBV18 to TRBJ1-1; the match to TRBD1 covers 8 bases. This CDR3 is built from 14 residues. J was trimmed by 5 bases and V by 3 bases; bases with no gene match: 5. Germline V gene sequence: CDR1 KGHSH, CDR2 LQKENI. CDR3 sequence: CASSPGQGLTEAFF. CDR3 DNA: TGTGCCAGCTCACCCGGACAGGGTTTGACTGAAGCTTTCTTT.

The V call is TRBV27, the J call TRBJ2-7; 9 bases match TRBD2. V dropped 2 bases and J dropped 2; count of bases not matched to a gene: 4. The CDR3 totals 15 residues. The germline V gene encodes CDR1 MNHEY and CDR2 SMNVEV (reference sequence). The CDR3 sequence is CASSLMAGGPYEQYV. The DNA for the CDR3 is TGTGCCAGCAGTTTAATGGCGGGGGGGCCCTACGAGCAGTACGTC.

The rearrangement joins TRBV5-8 to TRBJ2-7, with TRBD2 matching over 11 bases. Germline loops: CDR1 SGHTS, CDR2 YDEGEE. The CDR3 runs 15 residues. J gave up 8 bases and V 5 bases, and 12 bases lay outside the gene matches. The CDR3 region is CASSQPGSGGAQQYF. The CDR3 nucleotides read TGTGCCAGCAGTCAGCCGGGTAGCGGGGGGGCCCAGCAGTACTTC.

The rearrangement joins TRBV25-1 to TRBJ2-7, with 7 positions matching TRBD2. Trimming took 3 bases from V and 2 from J; bases not matched to a gene: 1. The CDR3 extends over 13 amino acids. Germline V gene data show CDR1 as MGHDK and CDR2 as SYGVNS. The CDR3 coding sequence is TGTGCCAGCAGTGAGGGAGGGACCTACGAGCAGTACTTC. This encodes CASSEGGTYEQYF.

The V gene is TRBV10-1, the J gene TRBJ2-7; perhaps TRBD2 as D (5 bases). Germline V lookup: CDR1 WNHNN, CDR2 SYGVQD (reference sequence). The CDR3 is 12 amino acids. The V and J ends lost 2 bases and 4 bases respectively, with 6 bases between them. The CDR3 DNA sequence: TGCGCCAGCAGTGAGGGAGGTTACGAGCAGTACTTC. As protein: CASSEGGYEQYF.

The chain uses TRBV7-2 and TRBJ2-2; weak D call: TRBD2 (6 bases). Germline V gene sequence: CDR1 SGHTA, CDR2 FQGNSA. The CDR3 is made up of 17 amino acids. V was shortened by 0 bases and J by 5 bases, with 16 bases between the two germline ends. CDR3 sequence: CASSLALGGARTGELFF. CDR3 DNA: TGTGCCAGCAGCTTAGCATTAGGCGGGGCAAGGACCGGGGAGCTGTTTTTT.

The CDR3 DNA is TGTGCCAGCAGCCAGACAGGGAGAAGCAATCAGCCCCAGCATTTT. Amino acids: CASSQTGRSNQPQHF. The rearrangement links TRBV11-2 to TRBJ1-5; TRBD1 aligns across 7 bases. CDR3 length: 15 residues. The germline V gene encodes CDR1 SGHAT and CDR2 FQNNGV. V gave up 5 bases and J gave up 1 base; unmatched junction bases: 5.

CDR3 residues: CASSPAGGHNTGELFF. The CDR3 nucleotides are TGTGCCAGCAGCCCAGCGGGGGGGCATAACACCGGGGAGCTGTTTTTT. The V gene is TRBV7-3, the J gene TRBJ2-2, with 10 bases that match TRBD2. From germline, CDR1 is SGHTA and CDR2 FQGTGA. Trimming cost V 5 bases and J 2 bases; bases outside gene matches: 5. The CDR3 has 16 amino acids. Full variable domain (remainder filled in from reference TRBV7-3 and TRBJ2-2): GAGVSQTPSNKVTEKGKYVELRCDPISGHTALYWYRQSLGQGPEFLIYFQGTGAADDSGLPNDRFFAVRPEGSVSTLKIQRTERGDSAVYLCASSPAGGHNTGELFFGEGSRLTVL.

The genes are TRBV10-2 and TRBJ1-4; D gene unclear. V shed 8 bases and J shed 5 bases, with 12 bases lying between them. The CDR3 has 13 amino acids. In germline, CDR1 is WSHSY, CDR2 SAAADI. Here the CDR3 reads CASRTEKNEKLFF. The CDR3 region has the DNA TGCGCCAGCCGAACAGAGAAGAATGAAAAACTGTTTTTT.

This clone is a singleton in its sample. The chain combines TRBV10-3 with TRBJ1-4, with D tentatively TRBD1 (5 bases). The V end was cut by 10 bases, the J end by 7 bases, with 22 bases between. This CDR3 region has 15 residues. The germline V gene has CDR1 ENHRY and CDR2 SYGVKD. The CDR3 nucleotides read TGTGCCACCTCATCGTCAGGGCGGGAAAGTGAAAAACTGTTTTTT. Protein sequence: CATSSSGRESEKLFF.

The chain recombines TRBV10-3 with TRBJ2-5, with 7 bases identical to TRBD2. V was pared by 0 bases and J by 5 bases, with 6 bases of the junction left unmatched. The CDR3 is made up of 15 amino acids. Per the germline V gene, CDR1 is ENHRY and CDR2 is SYGVKD. CDR3 sequence: CAISESTGGEETQYF. In DNA, the CDR3 is TGTGCCATCAGTGAGTCAACGGGGGGAGAGGAGACCCAGTACTTC.

The chain couples TRBV6-6 to TRBJ1-1; 7 positions match TRBD1. The V and J ends lost 5 bases and 0 bases, in that order; junction bases with no gene match: 0. Per the germline V gene, CDR1 is MNHNY and CDR2 is SVGAGI (reference sequence). This CDR3 has 13 residues. CDR3 residues: CASSDRVNTEAFF. In nucleotides, the CDR3 is TGTGCCAGCAGTGACAGGGTGAACACTGAAGCTTTCTTT.

There are a few counts of this clone. J is TRBJ1-1 and V is TRBV18; the D gene is possibly TRBD1 (5 bases). Trimming took 3 bases from V and 1 from J, leaving 6 bases between them. The CDR3 sequence is 13 residues long. Germline V gives CDR1 KGHSH, CDR2 LQKENI. CDR3 nucleotide sequence: TGTGCCAGCTCACCCGGACAGAACACTGAAGCTTTCTTT. Its translation is CASSPGQNTEAFF.

This chain joins TRBV11-2 and TRBJ1-5; 7 bases agree with TRBD1. V shed 5 bases, J shed 9 bases, and the junction held 4 bases outside the gene matches. CDR1 is SGHAT, CDR2 FQNNGV, per germline. This CDR3 region has 12 residues. As DNA, the CDR3 is TGTGCCAGCAGCCACAGGGGACCGCCCCAGCATTTT. Its protein product is CASSHRGPPQHF.

DNA for the CDR3: TGTGCCAGCAACCCGGGACTAGCGGTTTACTCCTACAATGAGCAGTTCTTC. Translated: CASNPGLAVYSYNEQFF. The rearrangement links TRBV5-4 to TRBJ2-1, with 11 bases that match TRBD2. In germline, CDR1 is SGHNT, CDR2 YYREEE (reference sequence). V shed 6 bases and J 0 bases; nucleotides not matched to a gene: 8. The length of the CDR3 is 17 residues.

The V gene is TRBV5-6, the J gene TRBJ1-5; a weak D match, TRBD1 (6 bases). The CDR3 totals 13 residues. The germline gives CDR1 SGHDT, CDR2 YYEEEE. The ends were cut back, 0 bases at V and 9 bases at J, with 10 bases in the middle. The CDR3: CASSLGQAGPQHF. The CDR3 nucleotides are TGTGCCAGCAGCTTGGGACAGGCCGGGCCCCAGCATTTT. The whole variable domain, filled in from reference TRBV5-6 and TRBJ1-5, reads DAGVTQSPTHLIKTRGQQVTLRCSPKSGHDTVSWYQQALGQGPQFIFQYYEEEERQRGNFPDRFSGHQFPNYSSELNVNALLLGDSALYLCASSLGQAGPQHFGDGTRLSIL.

The genes are TRBV9 and TRBJ1-5; 7 bases agree with TRBD1. This CDR3 spans 15 amino acids. V was clipped by 4 bases and J by 7 bases; unmatched bases: 11. The germline CDR1 and CDR2 sequences are SGDLS and YYNGEE. The CDR3 sequence is CASSSGGGREQPQHF. The CDR3, as DNA: TGTGCCAGCAGCTCAGGGGGAGGCAGGGAGCAGCCCCAGCATTTT.

The V gene is TRBV15, the J gene TRBJ2-5; D ambiguous. The germline V gene has CDR1 LNHNV and CDR2 YYDKDF (reference sequence). V gave up 1 base and J gave up 1 base, with 10 bases separating them. The CDR3 totals 15 residues. The CDR3 nucleotides read TGTGCCACCAGCAGAGGTAGGCGGCTCCAAGAGACCCAGTACTTC. This sequence encodes CATSRGRRLQETQYF.

The chain recombines TRBV11-2 with TRBJ1-4; D is uncertain. Germline V gives CDR1 SGHAT, CDR2 FQNNGV. This CDR3 has 15 residues. The germline V and J ends were trimmed by 5 bases and 10 bases, with 20 bases remaining between them. CDR3: CASSTPRDPVGKLFF. In DNA, the CDR3 is TGTGCCAGCAGCACGCCCCGGGATCCCGTTGGAAAACTGTTTTTT.

This chain links TRBV5-5 with TRBJ2-1; 9 nucleotides agree with TRBD1. The germline gives CDR1 SGHKS, CDR2 YYEKEE (reference sequence). Trimming cost V 4 bases and J 3 bases; bases outside gene matches: 5. CDR3 length equals 15 residues. CDR3 nucleotide sequence: TGTGCCAGCAGCCCGGGACAGGGAGTCTACAATGAGCAGTTCTTC. Translation: CASSPGQGVYNEQFF. The whole variable domain, remainder taken from reference TRBV5-5 and TRBJ2-1, is DAGVTQSPTHLIKTRGQQVTLRCSPISGHKSVSWYQQVLGQGPQFIFQYYEKEERGRGNFPDRFSARQFPNYSSELNVNALLLGDSALYLCASSPGQGVYNEQFFGPGTRLTVL.

The chain recombines TRBV11-2 with TRBJ1-5, with D unclear. CDR3 length: 13 residues. V lost 1 base and J 4 bases, leaving 5 bases between the germline ends. Germline assignment: CDR1 SGHAT and CDR2 FQNNGV. CDR3: CASSLAGNQPQHF. The CDR3 DNA reads TGTGCCAGCAGCTTAGCAGGAAATCAGCCCCAGCATTTT.

The CDR3 bases are TGCGCCAGCAGTCAATCGTCCGGGACTAGCGGCCTCGGGGATACGCAGTATTTT. Protein sequence: CASSQSSGTSGLGDTQYF. The V gene is TRBV23-1, the J gene TRBJ2-3; 11 nucleotides agree with TRBD2. TRBV23-1 is annotated as an ORF whose role is uncertain. The CDR3 covers 18 residues. Unmatched junction bases numbered 11, after V lost 0 bases and J lost 6 bases.